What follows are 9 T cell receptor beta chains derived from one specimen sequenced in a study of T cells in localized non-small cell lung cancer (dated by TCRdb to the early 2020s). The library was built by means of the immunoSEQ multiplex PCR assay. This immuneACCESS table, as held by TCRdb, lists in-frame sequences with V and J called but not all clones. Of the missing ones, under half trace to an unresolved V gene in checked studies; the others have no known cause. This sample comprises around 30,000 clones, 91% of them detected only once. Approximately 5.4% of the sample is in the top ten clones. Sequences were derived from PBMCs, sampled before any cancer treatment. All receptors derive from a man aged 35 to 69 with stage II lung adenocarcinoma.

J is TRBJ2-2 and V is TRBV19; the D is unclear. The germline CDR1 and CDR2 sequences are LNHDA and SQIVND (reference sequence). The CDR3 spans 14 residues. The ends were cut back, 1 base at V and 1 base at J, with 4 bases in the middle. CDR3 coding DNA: TGTGCCAGTAGTATAGCTCTGAACACCGGGGAGCTGTTTTTT. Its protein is CASSIALNTGELFF. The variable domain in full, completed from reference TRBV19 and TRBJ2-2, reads DGGITQSPKYLFRKEGQNVTLSCEQNLNHDAMYWYRQDPGQGLRLIYYSQIVNDFQKGDIAEGYSVSREKKESFPLTVTSAQKNPTAFYLCASSIALNTGELFFGEGSRLTVL.

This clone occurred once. CDR3 residues: CASSLGTLAGETQYF. The CDR3 bases are TGTGCCAGCAGTCTAGGGACCTTAGCGGGAGAGACCCAGTACTTC. The rearrangement joins TRBV27 to TRBJ2-5; 7 positions agree with TRBD2. Trimming removed 5 bases from V and 4 bases from J; junction bases left unmatched: 10. CDR1 and CDR2 from the germline V gene are MNHEY and SMNVEV (reference sequence). The CDR3 has 15 residues.

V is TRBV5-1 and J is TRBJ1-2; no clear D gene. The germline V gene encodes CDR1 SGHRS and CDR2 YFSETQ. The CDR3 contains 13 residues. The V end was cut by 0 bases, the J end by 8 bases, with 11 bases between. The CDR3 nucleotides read TGCGCCAGCAGCTTGGAACAGCAAGGCGGCTACACCTTC. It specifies CASSLEQQGGYTF.

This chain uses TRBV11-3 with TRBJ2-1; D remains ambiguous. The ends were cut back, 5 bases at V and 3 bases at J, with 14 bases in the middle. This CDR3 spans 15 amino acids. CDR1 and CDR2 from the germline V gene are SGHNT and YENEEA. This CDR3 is CASSASGGIYNEQFF. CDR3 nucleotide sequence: TGTGCCAGCAGCGCGTCGGGCGGTATCTACAATGAGCAGTTCTTC.

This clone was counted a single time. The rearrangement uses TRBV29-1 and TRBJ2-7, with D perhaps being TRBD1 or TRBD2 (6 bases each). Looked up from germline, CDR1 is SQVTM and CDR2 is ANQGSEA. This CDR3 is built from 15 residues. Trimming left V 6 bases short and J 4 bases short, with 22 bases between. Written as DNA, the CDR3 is TGCAGCGTCCGAAGCGGTGGAGGGGGAGCTTACGAGCAGTACTTC. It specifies CSVRSGGGGAYEQYF.

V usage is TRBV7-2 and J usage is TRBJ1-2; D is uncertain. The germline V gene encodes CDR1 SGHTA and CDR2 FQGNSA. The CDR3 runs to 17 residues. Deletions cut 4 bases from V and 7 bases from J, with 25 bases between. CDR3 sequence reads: CASSSAREDGGVGGYTF. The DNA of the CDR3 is TGTGCCAGCAGCTCCGCCCGGGAAGATGGAGGAGTAGGTGGCTACACCTTC.

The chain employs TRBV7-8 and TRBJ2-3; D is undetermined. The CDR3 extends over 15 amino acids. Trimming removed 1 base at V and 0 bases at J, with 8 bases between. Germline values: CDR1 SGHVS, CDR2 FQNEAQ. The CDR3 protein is CASSLGGTSTDTQYF. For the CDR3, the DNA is TGTGCCAGCAGCTTAGGAGGTACTAGCACAGATACGCAGTATTTT.

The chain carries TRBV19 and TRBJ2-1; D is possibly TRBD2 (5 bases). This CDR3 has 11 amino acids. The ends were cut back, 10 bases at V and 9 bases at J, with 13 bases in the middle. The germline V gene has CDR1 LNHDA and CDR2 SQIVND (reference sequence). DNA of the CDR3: TGTGCCACCAACTACCGGGGTGAGCAGTTCTTC. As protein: CATNYRGEQFF.

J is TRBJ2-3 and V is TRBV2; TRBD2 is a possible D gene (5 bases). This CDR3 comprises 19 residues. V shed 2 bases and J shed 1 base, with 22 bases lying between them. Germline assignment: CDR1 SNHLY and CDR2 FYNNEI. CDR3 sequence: CASSERKRTAGGRTDTQYF. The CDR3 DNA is TGTGCCAGCAGTGAAAGGAAACGAACTGCCGGAGGACGCACAGATACGCAGTATTTT.